This is a list of T cell receptor beta chains from one sample in a study of OX40 agonist ivuxolimab in advanced cancers. The protocol was immunoSEQ multiplex PCR, while the TCRdb copy is restricted to in-frame clones and leaves out a portion. The table shows tens of thousands of clones, with more than 85% occurring only once. Sequenced material: CD4+ or CD8+ T cells sorted from blood, taken in a trial of the OX40 agonist ivuxolimab. The receptors derive from an adult with an advanced solid tumor such as melanoma, head and neck, liver or kidney cancer. CDR3s include the opening cysteine and the closing phenylalanine or tryptophan. The D gene is left open where the match is weak. Not all rows give a size; the values are once, few, many and, for expanded clones, a class.

J,D,size,V,DNA,CDR3
TRBJ2-1,NA,NA,TRBV18,TGTGCCAGCTCACCACTTACGGGCTCCTACAATGAGCAGTTCTTC,CASSPLTGSYNEQFF
TRBJ2-1,TRBD1,NA,TRBV6-1,TGTGCCAGCAGTCAGGGACAGGAGTACAATGAGCAGTTCTTC,CASSQGQEYNEQFF
TRBJ2-3,TRBD2,NA,TRBV4-3,TGCGCCAGCAGCCAACAAGTTTTTGTGGGAGGGAACACAGATACGCAGTATTTT,CASSQQVFVGGNTDTQYF
TRBJ1-1,TRBD1,NA,TRBV2,TGTGCCAGCAGGTCACAGGGGATCGGGACTGAAGCTTTCTTT,CASRSQGIGTEAFF
TRBJ2-4,TRBD2,once,TRBV27,TGTGCCAGCAGTAGAAATGCTCTGGGGGGGACCGAAAACATTCAGTACTTC,CASSRNALGGTENIQYF
TRBJ1-1,NA,NA,TRBV27,TGTGCCAGCAGTTTTATTCAGGCTGGGAACACTGAAGCTTTCTTT,CASSFIQAGNTEAFF
TRBJ2-5,NA,NA,TRBV7-2,TGTGCCAGCAGCTTTCTTACCGGGACGAAGGAAGAGACCCAGTACTTC,CASSFLTGTKEETQYF
TRBJ1-5,NA,NA,TRBV5-1,TGCGCCAGCAGCTTGGACCGGGATCAGCCCCAGCATTTT,CASSLDRDQPQHF
TRBJ1-1,TRBD1,NA,TRBV5-1,TGCGCCAGCAGCTTGGAAGGTAGGGGGCTTACTGAAGCTTTCTTT,CASSLEGRGLTEAFF
TRBJ1-2,NA,once,TRBV25-1,TGTGCCAGCAGTGAATATACGGATGGCTACACCTTC,CASSEYTDGYTF
TRBJ1-2,TRBD1,NA,TRBV28,TGTGCCAGCAGTTTGCCAGGGGGCGCTAGGGACTACACCTTC,CASSLPGGARDYTF
TRBJ1-2,TRBD1,once,TRBV6-1,TGTGCCAGCGATAGGGACAGCGTTACTCCCGGCTACACCTTC,CASDRDSVTPGYTF
TRBJ1-1,NA,NA,TRBV30,TGTGCCTGGAGCCCGGGACGGGCAAACACTGAAGCTTTCTTT,CAWSPGRANTEAFF
TRBJ1-2,NA,NA,TRBV2,TGTGCCAGCGGGCAGGGCGTCCTTTACACCTTC,CASGQGVLYTF
TRBJ1-1,NA,few,TRBV30,TGTGCCTCCACCGGGAGAACTGAAGCTTTCTTT,CASTGRTEAFF
TRBJ1-5,NA,NA,TRBV9,TGTGCCAGCAGCGTGGACCTGCAAGGACAGCCCCAGCATTTT,CASSVDLQGQPQHF
TRBJ2-7,TRBD1,NA,TRBV28,TGTGCCATTCAGCCCGGGACAGCCTACGAGCAGTACTTC,CAIQPGTAYEQYF
TRBJ2-7,NA,NA,TRBV29-1,TGCAGCGTTCGGGAGTATGTAACTTACGAGCAGTACTTC,CSVREYVTYEQYF
TRBJ1-2,NA,NA,TRBV6-5,TGTGCCAGCAGTTACTCGACGGCTAACTATGGCTACACCTTC,CASSYSTANYGYTF
TRBJ2-2,TRBD2,NA,TRBV28,TGTGCCAGCAGTTCCCCGGGGGGGGTTTCCGGGGAGCTGTTTTTT,CASSSPGGVSGELFF
TRBJ1-1,TRBD1,NA,TRBV6-5,TGTGCCAGCAGTTACTCGCAGGGGGACACTGAAGCTTTCTTT,CASSYSQGDTEAFF